A selection of T cell receptor beta chains follows, all from one sample in a study of T cell responses to AZD1222 COVID-19 vaccine. This table comes from immunoSEQ multiplex PCR, and its TCRdb copy is limited to in-frame clones, with some not included. The data contain 100,000 to 120,000 clones, approximately 90% of them singletons. The sequencing used peripheral blood, collected 28 days after the second AZD1222 dose. The receptors shown here come from an adult who received the AZD1222 COVID-19 vaccine. Each CDR3 is given with its conserved first and last residue. Each record gives: J gene, V gene, clone size, D gene, CDR3 DNA, CDR3 protein. The D gene is left open where the match is weak. Rows give clone size only sometimes, using once, few, many, or a class for an expanded clone.

TRBJ2-3 TRBV6-5 . . TGTGCCAGCATGGGTGCGGAGACTCCTAATACGCAGTATTTT CASMGAETPNTQYF
TRBJ1-1 TRBV7-2 . . TGTGCCAGCAGCTTAGGAAGAGGGGGATTCACTGAAGCTTTCTTT CASSLGRGGFTEAFF
TRBJ1-2 TRBV11-2 . TRBD1 TGTGCCAGCACAAAGGGGGCCAGGGTGGGAGGCTACACCTTC CASTKGARVGGYTF
TRBJ1-2 TRBV9 . TRBD1 TGTGCCAGCAGCGCCTGGGACAGGGCGGGCAGGGGGTATGGCTACACCTTC CASSAWDRAGRGYGYTF
TRBJ2-3 TRBV7-9 once . TGTGCCAGCAGCCCCCAGGTGGATACGCAGTATTTT CASSPQVDTQYF
TRBJ1-6 TRBV5-1 . . TGCGCCAGCAGCAAAAGTCAGGGGCTCGGGCCCCTCCACTTT CASSKSQGLGPLHF
TRBJ2-7 TRBV19 . . TGTGCCAGTAGGCCCTCAGGGACCTACGAGCAGTACTTC CASRPSGTYEQYF
TRBJ2-5 TRBV7-9 . . TGTGCCAGCAGCTTAGTAGGACAGACCCAAGAGACCCAGTACTTC CASSLVGQTQETQYF
TRBJ2-2 TRBV19 . . TGTGCCAGTAAGGACCTGACAGCTAACACCGGGGAGCTGTTTTTT CASKDLTANTGELFF
TRBJ1-2 TRBV15 many . TGTGCCACCAGCAGACCCCCTCTGGGTGGCTACACCTTC CATSRPPLGGYTF
TRBJ1-5 TRBV19 . . TGTGCCAGTAGTCGACAGGTCGCGAGTCAGCCCCAGCATTTT CASSRQVASQPQHF
TRBJ2-1 TRBV29-1 . . TGCAGCGTTGTCTGGCAGATAACCTACAATGAGCAGTTCTTC CSVVWQITYNEQFF
TRBJ1-2 TRBV6-2/TRBV6-3 . TRBD1 TGTGCCAGCAGTGACCCCGGGACAGGGCCTGCTACTAACTATGGCTACACCTTC CASSDPGTGPATNYGYTF
TRBJ2-3 TRBV6-1 . TRBD2 TGTGCCAGCAGTGGGGGACTAGCGGGGGGAGGAGATACGCAGTATTTT CASSGGLAGGGDTQYF
TRBJ1-4 TRBV18 . . TGTGCCACCCAGCGAGGGGTTAATGAAAAACTGTTTTTT CATQRGVNEKLFF
TRBJ1-5 TRBV27 . . TGTGCCAGCAGTAGATCAGGGAGCAATCAGCCCCAGCATTTT CASSRSGSNQPQHF
TRBJ1-2 TRBV19 once . TGTGCCAGTAGTAACAGGGTGGAAGGCTACACCTTC CASSNRVEGYTF
TRBJ2-2 TRBV4-3 . TRBD1 TGCGCCAGCAGCCCCGGCACAGGGGAAACCGGGGAGCTGTTTTTT CASSPGTGETGELFF
TRBJ1-2 TRBV2 . TRBD1 TGTGCCAGCAGTGAAGGCAGGGGGCAAATTTACTATGGCTACACCTTC CASSEGRGQIYYGYTF
TRBJ1-3 TRBV27 . . TGTGCCAGCAGTTTATCGTATCTCTCTGGAAACACCATATATTTT CASSLSYLSGNTIYF
TRBJ1-5 TRBV4-2 . . TGTGCCAGCAGCCAAGATTGGGGGGCTAGCAATCAGCCCCAGCATTTT CASSQDWGASNQPQHF
TRBJ1-4 TRBV2 . . TGTGCCAGCACCAAACGAACGGGGATTACTAATGAAAAACTGTTTTTT CASTKRTGITNEKLFF
TRBJ1-4 TRBV6-5 . . TGTGCCAGCAGAATCAGGGTTAATGAAAAACTGTTTTTT CASRIRVNEKLFF
TRBJ2-3 TRBV7-2 . TRBD2 TGTGCCAGCAGCTCATACCCAGCCCTTAGCGGGGGGGCAGATACGCAGTATTTT CASSSYPALSGGADTQYF
TRBJ2-5 TRBV27 . . TGTGCCAGCAGTTTAGGGACGGGGGAGACCCAGTACTTC CASSLGTGETQYF
TRBJ2-1 TRBV7-9 . . TGTGCCAGCAGCTTGACAGGTCGTGTCTCCTACAATGAGCAGTTCTTC CASSLTGRVSYNEQFF
TRBJ1-2 TRBV4-3 . TRBD1 TGCGCCAGCAGCCAGACACTACAGGGGCCGGGCTACACCTTC CASSQTLQGPGYTF
TRBJ2-1 TRBV19 . TRBD2 TGTGCCAGTAGTGCTAGCGGGGGAAGGAATGAGCAGTTCTTC CASSASGGRNEQFF
TRBJ1-5 TRBV15 . . TGTGCCACCAGCACAGGAATTGGGGGCATCGGAGATCAGCCCCAGCATTTT CATSTGIGGIGDQPQHF
TRBJ1-1 TRBV11-1 . . TGTGCCAGCAGCCCACAGCCGAACACTGAAGCTTTCTTT CASSPQPNTEAFF
TRBJ2-2 TRBV10-2 . TRBD2 TGCGCCAGCAGATCGATAGCGGGGCAGAACACCGGGGAGCTGTTTTTT CASRSIAGQNTGELFF
TRBJ2-2 TRBV9 . . TGTGCCAGCAGCGTAGGGGTAACCGGGGAGCTGTTTTTT CASSVGVTGELFF
TRBJ2-7 TRBV6-2/TRBV6-3 . . TGTGCCAGCAGTCGTGTGGGTGAGCAGTACTTC CASSRVGEQYF
TRBJ2-1 TRBV4-3 . . TGCGCCAGCAGCCAAATACCGTACAATGAGCAGTTCTTC CASSQIPYNEQFF
TRBJ1-5 TRBV5-1 once . TGCGCCAGCAGCCCGGGACACGGCAATCAGCCCCAGCATTTT CASSPGHGNQPQHF
TRBJ1-2 TRBV18 . . TGTGCCAGCTCACCACCGGGGCGCTCTAACTATGGCTACACCTTC CASSPPGRSNYGYTF
TRBJ2-7 TRBV27 . TRBD2 TGTGCCAGCAGTCCCAACGGACTAGCTACCTACGAGCAGTACTTC CASSPNGLATYEQYF
TRBJ1-4 TRBV15 . . TGTGCCACCAGACCCATGGGCCTAACTAATGAAAAACTGTTTTTT CATRPMGLTNEKLFF
TRBJ1-1 TRBV2 . TRBD1 TGTGCCAGCAGTCAGGACAGGGGGCGAGGCACTGAAGCTTTCTTT CASSQDRGRGTEAFF
TRBJ1-2 TRBV11-2 . . TGTGCCAGCAGCTCCCCCGGGGGGGGCAGGTATGGCTACACCTTC CASSSPGGGRYGYTF
TRBJ1-2 TRBV7-2 once . TGTGCCAGCAGCCCTACAGGGTTCTATGGCTACACCTTC CASSPTGFYGYTF
TRBJ1-1 TRBV18 . . TGTGCCAGCTCACCACCGGGACCCCAGAACACTGAAGCTTTCTTT CASSPPGPQNTEAFF
TRBJ1-1 TRBV9 . TRBD1 TGTGCCAGCAGCGAGGGGGCCTACACTGAAGCTTTCTTT CASSEGAYTEAFF
TRBJ2-3 TRBV6-2/TRBV6-3 . TRBD2 TGTGCCAGCAGTTACCCCGTCCTAGCGGGGGGTGCAGATACGCAGTATTTT CASSYPVLAGGADTQYF
TRBJ1-6 TRBV28 . . TGTGCCAGCAGTTTACAAACAGGGATTAGCTCCTATAATTCACCCCTCCACTTT CASSLQTGISSYNSPLHF
TRBJ1-2 TRBV28 . TRBD1 TGTGCCAGCAGTTCATCGACCAGGGGGCGCGAAGGCTACACCTTC CASSSSTRGREGYTF
TRBJ2-3 TRBV28 . TRBD2 TGTGCCAGCAGTTTCCCCATAGCGGGGAGCACAGATACGCAGTATTTT CASSFPIAGSTDTQYF
TRBJ2-1 TRBV5-6 few . TGTGCCAGCAGCTTGTTCAATGAGCAGTTCTTC CASSLFNEQFF
TRBJ1-2 TRBV6-5 . . TGTGCCAGCAGTTATGTAGGACAATACTATGGCTACACCTTC CASSYVGQYYGYTF
TRBJ1-3 TRBV10-3 . TRBD1 TGTGCCGTAGCCTCCCGGGACAGGATCTCTGGAAACACCATATATTTT CAVASRDRISGNTIYF
TRBJ1-1 TRBV5-1 . . TGCGCCAGCAGCGGTCAGGGGAACACTGAAGCTTTCTTT CASSGQGNTEAFF
TRBJ1-6 TRBV6-5 . TRBD1 TGTGCCAGCAGTTTCGACAGGGTCGGCTCACCCCTCCACTTT CASSFDRVGSPLHF